A single sample gave rise to the 21 T cell receptor beta chains below, sequenced in a study of CXCR3-negative and CXCR3-positive naive CD8 T cells (dated 2019 in TCRdb). TCRdb shows the sequencer as NextSeq 550. The Human TCR Profiling Kit (MiLaboratory) was used to make UMI-labeled 5' RACE TRB cDNA libraries. The reads were reprocessed in TCRdb, with one entry per CDR3 protein sequence and no accompanying DNA. The table held for this sample gives about 56,000 distinct CDR3 sequences. In total, the top ten clones hold 20% of the sample. The sequencing input was memory CD8+ T cells from blood. The cell subset or site label for this specimen denotes: conventional CD8+ memory T cells (TMEM), sorted as controls. Source of these receptors: a human donor in good health. Some clones in this sample may be carry-over from other donors' samples.

CDR3 sequence: CASRLAGGPYNEQFF. This chain links TRBV21-1 with TRBJ2-1; TCRdb names TRBD2, which stays unverified in the absence of DNA. TRBV21-1 is a known pseudogene. This CDR3 spans 15 amino acids.

V is TRBV7-9 and J is TRBJ1-1; absent DNA, TCRdb's TRBD1 call cannot be checked. The germline gives CDR1 SEHNR, CDR2 FQNEAQ (reference sequence). This CDR3 contains 15 residues. CDR3 in amino acids: CASSLAEGRGTEAFF.

The V and J genes are TRBV6-2 or TRBV6-3 and TRBJ2-1. There are 14 residues in the CDR3. Germline assignment: CDR1 MNHEY and CDR2 SVGEGT. The CDR3 is CASSYDSSYNEQFF.

The V call is TRBV23-1, the J call TRBJ2-7. TRBV23-1 is placed among ORFs of uncertain function. The CDR3 runs to 14 residues. CDR3 protein: CASSRGRGSYEQYF.

This sequence joins TRBV20-1 and TRBJ1-2. The germline CDR1 and CDR2 sequences are DFQATT and SNEGSKA (reference sequence). This CDR3 is 14 amino acids long. CDR3 residues: CSAPNLAFVDGYTF.

CDR3: CSVGGDPNSPYEQYF. The chain joins TRBV29-1 to TRBJ2-7; lacking DNA, the TRBD2 call made by TCRdb goes unchecked. There are 15 residues in the CDR3. The germline V gene encodes CDR1 SQVTM and CDR2 ANQGSEA.

The chain carries TRBV7-7 and TRBJ2-3; no DNA is available, so the TRBD2 call from TCRdb remains unchecked. The V gene's germline CDR1 is SSHAT and CDR2 FNYEAQ (reference sequence). This CDR3 spans 15 amino acids. The chain's CDR3 is CASSLIAGRTDTQYF.

The rearrangement uses TRBV20-1 and TRBJ2-1; TCRdb names TRBD2, which stays unverified in the absence of DNA. The length of the CDR3 is 14 residues. The V gene's germline CDR1 is DFQATT and CDR2 SNEGSKA (reference sequence). CDR3 amino acids: CSAPRIAGGREQFF.

The chain uses TRBV15 and TRBJ2-7; the TCRdb D gene call, TRBD1, has no DNA to confirm it. The germline CDR1 and CDR2 sequences are LNHNV and YYDKDF (reference sequence). There are 16 residues in the CDR3. The CDR3 protein is CATSREAGDRSYEQYF.

V is TRBV29-1 and J is TRBJ2-7. Germline CDR1 SQVTM, CDR2 ANQGSEA. The CDR3 is 12 amino acids. CDR3 protein: CSVGGGSYEQYF.

This rearrangement joins TRBV7-3 to TRBJ2-7; TCRdb's assignment of TRBD2 cannot be checked, as there is no DNA. Per germline, CDR1 SGHTA and CDR2 FQGTGA. The CDR3 contains 13 residues. The CDR3 here is CASSLLAGDEQYF.

The CDR3 sequence is CASSLPSGAGYNEQFF. The chain links TRBV28 to TRBJ2-1; TCRdb outputs TRBD2, but without DNA this stays unchecked. Per germline, CDR1 MDHEN and CDR2 SYDVKM. The CDR3 length is 16 residues. Combining the CDR3 with reference TRBV28 and TRBJ2-1 gives the whole variable domain DVKVTQSSRYLVKRTGEKVFLECVQDMDHENMFWYRQDPGLGLRLIYFSYDVKMKEKGDIPEGYSVSREKKERFSLILESASTNQTSMYLCASSLPSGAGYNEQFFGPGTRLTVL.

The chain is built from TRBV25-1 and TRBJ2-2; TCRdb gives TRBD2 as the D gene, but with no DNA this cannot be confirmed. CDR1 and CDR2 from the germline V gene are MGHDK and SYGVNS. The CDR3 is 13 amino acids. CDR3 protein: CASTIILAGELFF.

The chain employs TRBV12-3 or TRBV12-4 and TRBJ2-5; TCRdb proposes TRBD1, but this gene call is untestable without DNA. The CDR3 has 15 amino acids. CDR3: CASSGSTGREETQYF.

The CDR3 is CASSPPRNEQFF. The rearrangement joins TRBV12-3 or TRBV12-4 to TRBJ2-1; TCRdb selects TRBD2, and the lack of DNA leaves this call unchecked. The CDR3 is 12 amino acids.

The genes are TRBV27 and TRBJ2-5; TCRdb proposes TRBD1, but this gene call is untestable without DNA. CDR1 MNHEY and CDR2 SMNVEV come from the germline V gene (reference sequence). The CDR3 spans 15 residues. The CDR3 protein is CASSHRDSLQETQYF.

The chain is built from TRBV19 and TRBJ2-1; TCRdb returns TRBD1, unconfirmable since there is no DNA. The germline V gene encodes CDR1 LNHDA and CDR2 SQIVND (reference sequence). The CDR3 length is 16 residues. The CDR3 spells CASSPGGQSSYNEQFF. The full variable domain, its missing parts supplied by reference TRBV19 and TRBJ2-1, is DGGITQSPKYLFRKEGQNVTLSCEQNLNHDAMYWYRQDPGQGLRLIYYSQIVNDFQKGDIAEGYSVSREKKESFPLTVTSAQKNPTAFYLCASSPGGQSSYNEQFFGPGTRLTVL.

This sequence joins TRBV29-1 and TRBJ2-5; TCRdb's D call of TRBD2 is untestable without DNA. Germline CDR1 reads SQVTM; CDR2 reads ANQGSEA. The CDR3 extends over 15 amino acids. The chain's CDR3 is CSVDFLAGGMETQYF.

The CDR3 here is CSVDSSWEQFF. V usage is TRBV29-1 and J usage is TRBJ2-1; TCRdb outputs TRBD2, but without DNA this stays unchecked. CDR3 length: 11 residues. Germline-derived CDR1 and CDR2 are SQVTM and ANQGSEA.

The rearrangement uses TRBV14 and TRBJ2-7; TCRdb gives TRBD1 as the D gene, but with no DNA this cannot be confirmed. This CDR3 comprises 15 residues. Germline values: CDR1 SGHDN, CDR2 FVKESK. This CDR3 is CASSQATGVPYEQYF.

This sequence joins TRBV7-2 and TRBJ2-2. The CDR3 has 14 residues. Germline V gives CDR1 SGHTA, CDR2 FQGNSA. This chain's CDR3 is CASSLAGYTGELFF.